The sequence of this TCR beta chain was determined in a study of blood T cell repertoires in COVID-19 (dated by TCRdb to 2019 to 2021). In the study overall: The collaborator samples originated in the United States, Italy and Spain and spanned the acute and convalescent phases of COVID-19. The prospective study material was composed of cDNA or gDNA derived from T cells, B-cell-depleted T cells, or PBMCs. Deeply sampled blood TCRbeta repertoires from subjects exposed to, actively infected with, or recovered from COVID-19 were included in the dataset. The repertoires were released in a freely available public database intended as a resource for research on the immune response to SARS-CoV-2. The samples were drawn from the first 160 participants of the ongoing ImmuneRACE study and from about 1,200 subjects provided by 6 global collaborators. The sample metadata nearly always contained a de-identified subject ID, COVID-19 status, age in years and sex. Where available, HLA class I and class II types were taken from metadata supplied by the sample provider and were not determined by assay-based typing.

V is cut back by 6 bases and J by 2 bases, with 4 bases in the junction unmatched. From cysteine to phenylalanine, the CDR3 is 15 amino acids long. Only the CDR3 region is kept as DNA, spanning 45 bases read in frame from base 1. CDR1 SNHLY and CDR2 FYNNEI are derived from the germline V gene. Results the study describes overall, beyond this receptor: The quantity of clinical and demographic metadata differed by source and by participant and was supplied without curation.

Samples from volunteer blood donors who had recovered from COVID-19 were contributed by a second Seattle source. Whole blood was collected in K2EDTA tubes by collaborating institutions according to the institutions' own protocols. For TCRbeta analysis, collaborator samples were shipped as frozen whole blood, as isolated PBMCs, or as DNA extracted from either sample type. The immunoSEQ Assay, a bias-controlled multiplex PCR, was used to amplify TCRbeta CDR3 regions from genomic DNA. Turning to the authors' computational methods: The number of nucleated cells in each sample was estimated from the amplification of reference gene primers within the assay. Sequence reads were collapsed and filtered to measure the absolute abundance of every unique TCRbeta CDR3 rearrangement. For each sample, productive Simpson clonality was calculated as the square root of Simpson's diversity index across productive rearrangements. The source is immuneACCESS, and TCRdb retained only in-frame sequences with V and J called. Part of the clones is not carried over; for the studies checked, unresolved V genes explain less than half of this, and the remainder is unexplained. V, J and clone size derive from that table, while D and trimming were established from the DNA sequence. In all, the sample holds roughly 180,000 clones, and 84% of those were seen once. The ten top clones hold roughly 8% of the sample.

Regarding this clone: Its target antigen remains unknown. Base-call qualities are not available, and no considerably larger clone is one nucleotide away.

The clonotype originates from a man in his forties or fifties who had recovered from COVID-19. Sequencing used peripheral blood. This sequence uses TRBV2 and TRBJ2-2; 9 central nucleotides agree with TRBD1. The CDR3 region: CASRPGQGNTGELFF. At the DNA level, the sequence is TGTGCCAGCAGACCGGGACAGGGTAACACCGGGGAGCTGTTTTTT.